This T cell receptor (beta chain) was sequenced in a study of T-cell memory formation after mild COVID-19 (dated by TCRdb to about 2021). Regarding the research as a whole: TCR sequence clusters from the two donors were found to be largely donor specific. Longitudinal TCRalpha and TCRbeta repertoire sequencing tracked T-cell clones expanding and contracting after mild COVID-19 in a couple of donors. The cohort comprised two young, previously healthy adult volunteers, one female and one male. Beyond this particular receptor, the publication reports: Balanced CD4/CD8 phenotypes were observed for clones contracting from day 15 to 85, whereas a bias towards CD4+ was observed for a second wave of clones expanding from day 15 to 37. Some responding clones were detected in pre-infection memory, which suggested that pre-existing cross-reactive memory T cells had joined the SARS-CoV-2 response. SARS-CoV-2 specificity of the second-wave clones peaking on day 37 was not confirmed. Contracting CD4+ clones turned up mainly in the CM and EM memory subsets, whereas EMRA was where CD8+ clones were enriched. The study covered only two mild cases, and larger cohorts including severe cases with pre-infection samples were considered necessary.

Ficoll-Paque density gradient centrifugation was used to isolate PBMCs. Instrument used: Illumina NovaSeq 6000. Using 5'RACE with constant-segment primers, TCRalpha and TCRbeta cDNA libraries were constructed, with sample barcodes and unique molecular identifiers added in the process. Trizol reagent was used to extract RNA from every sample. The libraries were amplified in two PCR steps, and the second step added a second sample barcode and Illumina TruSeq adapters. Libraries were sequenced on an Illumina NovaSeq with 2 x 150 bp paired-end reads. The authors' analysis ran thus. Reads were demultiplexed and collapsed into UMI-guided consensus sequences with migec v1.2.7. Using mixcr v2.1.11, the UMI consensuses were aligned to TRA and TRB V and J templates and assembled into clonotypes. A clonotype was counted as expanded or contracted only if both edgeR and NoisET called the change significant, with noise models trained on biological replicates. edgeR calls used a false discovery rate-adjusted p below 0.01 and a log2 fold-change threshold of 1. As an exploratory analysis of dynamics, max-normalized trajectories of the 1000 most abundant clonotypes were examined with PCA combined with hierarchical clustering. Separately sequenced CD4+ and CD8+ repertoires were used to assign a CD4 or CD8 phenotype to each responding clone. In TCRdb, the public reads were trimmed at Q25 with fastp and aligned with MiXCR, with productive beta chains retained. Each CDR3 protein appears once, grouped with its most common genes and DNA. The V and J calls, along with clone size, are taken from TCRdb and not from the paper's own processing. The sample data list several thousand distinct CDR3 sequences, and 16% of these were observed just once. 2.1% of the sample lies in the top ten.

This clonotype is medium-sized (0.01 to 0.1%) in terms of sample share. Its antigen specificity is not known. No base-level quality is on record; no much larger clone is a single base apart. This receptor was taken from an adult who had mild COVID-19 (a few samples of this study predate the infection). The sample titles of this study are shuffled in the database, so cell type and time point are left out. Material for sequencing was PBMCs or a T cell subset sorted from them (not recorded which).

The nucleotide sequence reads as follows: TGTGCCAGCAGTCCCGGGGCCACTGAAGCTTTCTTT. Its protein reads: CASSPGATEAFF. The sequence is built from TRBV6-6 and TRBJ1-1, and TRBD1 may be the D gene, going by 5 matching bases. CDR1 and CDR2, per the germline V gene (reference sequence), are MNHNY and SVGAGI. The CDR3 contains 12 residues, cysteine and phenylalanine counted. The entry retains the CDR3 DNA only, 36 bases that are in frame from base 1. Trimming costs V 5 bases and J 4 bases, and their ends lie 8 bases apart.